Following are 30 T cell receptor beta chains from one sample sequenced in a study of beta chain features in type 1 diabetes. Study-wide findings and caveats: TCRB CDR3s from Type 1 diabetes patients were moderately but significantly shorter in all four CD4+ subsets.

Their antigens remain unidentified. cDNA synthesis used the whole RNA isolate, giving expressed TCRB sequences. TCRdb keeps only in-frame clones here, not all; method: immunoSEQ multiplex PCR. The sample contains 140,000 or so clones, less than 15% of which appear only once. The sequencing input was central memory CD4+ T cells from blood. All receptors derive from a man between 18 and 35 years old with type 1 diabetes.

This clone has a handful of counts. This sequence is one base from a far larger clone and is likely a read error. This chain joins TRBV18 and TRBJ1-1, with a weak D call TRBD1 (5 bases). This CDR3 is built from 16 residues. In germline, CDR1 is KGHSH, CDR2 LQKENI. CDR3: CAISPGLDGGNTEAFF. DNA of the CDR3: TGTGCCATCTCACCGGGGCTGGACGGGGGGAACACTGAAGCTTTCTTT.

This clone was counted between two and nine times. The chain joins TRBV4-2 to TRBJ2-2; D unclear. Germline assignment: CDR1 LGHNA and CDR2 YNFKEQ. The length of the CDR3 is 14 residues. V lost 0 bases to trimming and J lost 4 bases, with 6 bases between them. CDR3 coding DNA: TGTGCCAGCAGCCAAGAGGTCGGCACCGGGGAGCTGTTTTTT. Residues: CASSQEVGTGELFF.

A remark on this clone: Just one base apart from a much larger clone, this may be a read error. This chain joins TRBV25-1 and TRBJ2-4, with 7 bases identical to TRBD2. J gave up 6 bases and V 1 base, and 0 bases lay outside the gene matches. The CDR3 is 13 amino acids. Per germline, CDR1 MGHDK and CDR2 SYGVNS. The CDR3 DNA reads TGTGCCAGCAGTGAATGGGGGGGAAACATTCAGTACTTC. This translates into CASSEWGGNIQYF.

The chain couples TRBV2 to TRBJ1-1; D gene unclear. V was pared by 11 bases and J by 2 bases, with 12 bases between. Germline values: CDR1 SNHLY, CDR2 FYNNEI. This CDR3 is 12 amino acids long. The CDR3 DNA reads TGTGCCGGTAGTCGGGGAAACACTGAAGCTTTCTTT. Residues: CAGSRGNTEAFF.

This clone was seen a few times. J is TRBJ2-7 and V is TRBV7-9; no definite D call. This CDR3 region has 15 residues. Germline CDR1 reads SEHNR; CDR2 reads FQNEAQ (reference sequence). Trimming left V 1 base short and J 5 bases short, with 15 bases between. DNA of the CDR3: TGTGCCAGCAGCTTAGGTGTGGGCACCGGCCACGAGCAGTACTTC. It translates to CASSLGVGTGHEQYF.

V gene TRBV7-8 combines with J gene TRBJ2-1; TRBD2 agrees at 14 bases. J lost 6 bases, V lost 4 bases, and 5 bases had no gene match. The CDR3 contains 16 residues. In germline, CDR1 is SGHVS, CDR2 FQNEAQ. The DNA of the CDR3 is TGTGCCAGCAGCTCCCCTGGGACTAGCGGGGGCAATGAGCAGTTCTTC. Protein: CASSSPGTSGGNEQFF.

The V and J genes are TRBV9 and TRBJ1-6, with D perhaps TRBD1 (6 bases). The CDR3 is 16 amino acids. V lost 3 bases and J 8 bases, leaving 18 bases between the germline ends. Germline-derived CDR1 and CDR2 are SGDLS and YYNGEE. Here the CDR3 reads CASSGKQGKMDSPLHF. In DNA form, the CDR3 reads TGTGCCAGCAGCGGGAAACAGGGTAAAATGGATTCACCCCTCCACTTT.

This clone showed up just once. V gene TRBV6-1 combines with J gene TRBJ1-4, with D uncertain. Germline V gene lookup returns CDR1 MNHNS and CDR2 SASEGT. The CDR3 covers 14 residues. The ends were cut back, 5 bases at V and 3 bases at J, with 10 bases in the middle. The CDR3 DNA sequence: TGTGCCAGCAGTACCGGGGAATCTAATGAAAAACTGTTTTTT. Translated, it gives CASSTGESNEKLFF.

This clone occurred many times. The chain is built from TRBV7-9 and TRBJ2-1, with 7 bases lining up with TRBD1. Germline CDR1 reads SEHNR; CDR2 reads FQNEAQ (reference sequence). Trimming took 5 bases from V and 9 from J; bases not matched to a gene: 7. CDR3 length equals 13 residues. The CDR3 here is CASSGPRDSEQFF. The CDR3 DNA reads as TGTGCCAGCAGCGGGCCCCGGGACAGTGAGCAGTTCTTC.

This CDR3 reads CASSVMTGMETQYF. The CDR3 region has the DNA TGTGCCAGCAGCGTAATGACCGGAATGGAGACCCAGTACTTC. The chain uses TRBV9 and TRBJ2-5; no clear D. From germline, CDR1 is SGDLS and CDR2 YYNGEE. The V end was cut by 1 base, the J end by 5 bases, with 12 bases between. The CDR3 loop spans 14 amino acids.

This chain links TRBV14 with TRBJ1-3; D is unresolved. The CDR3 has 12 amino acids. Germline V gene sequence: CDR1 SGHDN, CDR2 FVKESK. Trimming took 4 bases from V and 4 from J, leaving 5 bases between them. CDR3 loop: CASSPRGNTIYF. The DNA of the CDR3 is TGTGCCAGCAGCCCCCGGGGAAACACCATATATTTT.

The chain is built from TRBV5-6 and TRBJ2-3; TRBD2 matches 9 bases. The CDR3 is 16 amino acids. V lost 4 bases to trimming and J lost 5 bases; unmatched junction nucleotides: 11. Germline CDR1 is SGHDT and CDR2 is YYEEEE. CDR3 in amino acids: CASSLTGGGAKDTQYF. The CDR3 region has the DNA TGTGCCAGCAGCCTGACTGGCGGGGGGGCTAAAGATACGCAGTATTTT. Supplemented by reference TRBV5-6 and TRBJ2-3, the full variable domain reads DAGVTQSPTHLIKTRGQQVTLRCSPKSGHDTVSWYQQALGQGPQFIFQYYEEEERQRGNFPDRFSGHQFPNYSSELNVNALLLGDSALYLCASSLTGGGAKDTQYFGPGTRLTVL.

The chain carries TRBV10-3 and TRBJ2-7; D not certain. The CDR3 consists of 12 residues. The V end was cut by 3 bases, the J end by 5 bases, with 8 bases between. In germline, CDR1 is ENHRY, CDR2 SYGVKD. CDR3 residues: CAISDFTDEQYF. The CDR3 DNA reads as TGTGCCATCAGTGATTTTACGGACGAGCAGTACTTC.

V gene TRBV6-1 combines with J gene TRBJ2-1; D possibly corresponds to TRBD1 (5 bases). The CDR3 totals 12 residues. The germline gives CDR1 MNHNS, CDR2 SASEGT. The V end lost 7 bases, the J end lost 5 bases, and 9 bases lay between the germline ends. DNA for the CDR3: TGTGCCAGCACAGGGCAGAACAATGAGCAGTTCTTC. As protein: CASTGQNNEQFF.

As for this clone: One end of the junction does not line up with germline, which may come from a read error. This rearrangement joins TRBV29-1 to TRBJ2-1, with D maybe TRBD2 (6 bases). CDR1 and CDR2 (germline): SQVTM, ANQGSEA. This CDR3 is 11 amino acids long. The CDR3 DNA reads TGCAGCGTAGAAGACGGGAGCGGGCAGTTCTTC. As protein: CSVEDGSGQFF.

This clone was counted a few times. The chain links TRBV11-3 to TRBJ2-3; D unresolved. This CDR3 spans 14 amino acids. Germline CDR1 SGHNT, CDR2 YENEEA. V shed 1 base and J shed 3 bases, with 8 bases lying between them. As DNA, the CDR3 is TGTGCCAGCAGCTTAGCCGCTATTACAGATACGCAGTATTTT. Its protein is CASSLAAITDTQYF. Full variable domain (remainder filled in from reference TRBV11-3 and TRBJ2-3): EAGVVQSPRYKIIEKKQPVAFWCNPISGHNTLYWYLQNLGQGPELLIRYENEEAVDDSQLPKDRFSAERLKGVDSTLKIQPAELGDSAVYLCASSLAAITDTQYFGPGTRLTVL.

This chain links TRBV9 with TRBJ1-2, with 7 bases identical to TRBD1. V trimming: 4 bases; J trimming: 5 bases; junction bases outside the gene matches: 20. This CDR3 is built from 18 residues. Germline lookup yields CDR1 SGDLS and CDR2 YYNGEE. The CDR3 sequence: CASSQARDSSPYRYGYTF. CDR3 DNA: TGTGCCAGCAGCCAAGCTCGGGACAGCTCCCCTTATCGGTATGGCTACACCTTC.

In its sample, this clone was seen a few times. The chain links TRBV29-1 to TRBJ1-1; no definite D call. This CDR3 is built from 9 residues. Germline assignment: CDR1 SQVTM and CDR2 ANQGSEA. The germline V and J ends were trimmed by 2 bases and 8 bases, with 3 bases remaining between them. CDR3: CSVEQEAFF. The DNA of the CDR3 is TGCAGCGTTGAACAAGAAGCTTTCTTT.

This rearrangement joins TRBV4-1 to TRBJ2-5, with D possibly matching TRBD1 (6 bases). The CDR3 loop spans 13 amino acids. Germline values: CDR1 MGHRA, CDR2 YSYEKL. The V gene lost 1 base and the J gene lost 4 bases, with 7 bases spanning the gap. Written as DNA, the CDR3 is TGCGCCAGCAGCCAAGTCAGGGGAGAGACCCAGTACTTC. It translates to CASSQVRGETQYF.

This clone was observed many times. The chain combines TRBV15 with TRBJ1-1; D possibly corresponds to TRBD1 (6 bases). The length of the CDR3 is 15 residues. Per the germline V gene, CDR1 is LNHNV and CDR2 is YYDKDF (reference sequence). V shed 3 bases and J shed 1 base, with 12 bases lying between them. The CDR3 sequence: CATSSPSGANTEAFF. The CDR3, as DNA: TGTGCCACCAGCAGTCCCTCAGGGGCGAACACTGAAGCTTTCTTT.

A few counts support this clone. The chain combines TRBV29-1 with TRBJ2-2; either TRBD1 or TRBD2 may supply D (5 bases each). The CDR3 is made up of 12 amino acids. Trimming took off 7 bases at V and 7 bases at J, with 13 bases between the two ends. Germline V gene sequence: CDR1 SQVTM, CDR2 ANQGSEA. CDR3 nucleotides: TGCAGCGGGGACGGGGATAGCGGGGAGCTGTTTTTT. This encodes CSGDGDSGELFF.

Many counts were recorded for this clone. The chain has TRBV7-2 and TRBJ2-7; D unclear. This CDR3 spans 11 amino acids. CDR1 SGHTA and CDR2 FQGNSA come from the germline V gene. Trimming pared 5 bases from V and 4 bases from J, leaving 6 bases between. The CDR3: CASSASYEQYF. Written as DNA, the CDR3 is TGTGCCAGCAGCGCCTCATACGAGCAGTACTTC.

Only a few counts were recorded for this clone. The sample holds other DNA sequences that translate to the same CDR3. The rearrangement links TRBV9 to TRBJ1-1; D is unclear. The germline V gene has CDR1 SGDLS and CDR2 YYNGEE. Between the trimmed V and J ends, which lost 2 bases and 0 bases, there was a span of 5 bases. There are 13 residues in the CDR3. CDR3 nucleotides: TGTGCCAGCAGCGTGAGGGTGAACACTGAAGCTTTCTTT. Its protein product is CASSVRVNTEAFF.

The CDR3 spells CTSSQEDGDSYGYTF. The CDR3 nucleotides are TGCACCAGCAGCCAAGAGGACGGCGACTCCTATGGCTACACCTTC. The chain couples TRBV1 to TRBJ1-2. TRBV1 is recorded as a pseudogene. The CDR3 is 15 amino acids.

The chain carries TRBV29-1 and TRBJ1-3; TRBD1 matches 8 bases. Germline CDR1 is SQVTM and CDR2 is ANQGSEA. V was pared by 6 bases and J by 0 bases, with 4 bases of the junction left unmatched. CDR3 length equals 14 residues. CDR3 sequence: CSVRQGSSGNTIYF. DNA for the CDR3: TGCAGCGTACGACAGGGGAGCTCTGGAAACACCATATATTTT.

This clone has a handful of counts. The chain combines TRBV2 with TRBJ1-6; possibly TRBD1 for D (6 bases). The CDR3 is 15 amino acids. Trimming removed 8 bases at V and 9 bases at J, with 20 bases between. Germline V gene sequence: CDR1 SNHLY, CDR2 FYNNEI. The CDR3 region is CASRATGTRGSPLHF. The DNA for the CDR3 is TGTGCCAGCCGAGCTACCGGGACACGGGGTTCACCCCTCCACTTT.

This clone was seen a few times. The J gene is TRBJ1-1, the V gene TRBV29-1; D remains unclear. The germline V gene encodes CDR1 SQVTM and CDR2 ANQGSEA. CDR3 length: 13 amino acids. Trimming left V 6 bases short and J 7 bases short, with 18 bases between. The CDR3 DNA sequence: TGCAGCGTCAGTAGCTTTACTTCCCATGAAGCTTTCTTT. It codes for CSVSSFTSHEAFF. Filled out from reference TRBV29-1 and TRBJ1-1, the complete variable domain reads SAVISQKPSRDICQRGTSLTIQCQVDSQVTMMFWYRQQPGQSLTLIATANQGSEATYESGFVIDKFPISRPNLTFSTLTVSNMSPEDSSIYLCSVSSFTSHEAFFGQGTRLTVV.

This clone was seen a few times. This chain uses TRBV4-1 with TRBJ2-3; TRBD1 matches at 7 bases. The CDR3 totals 16 residues. The V gene end was trimmed by 3 bases and the J gene end by 0 bases; junction bases not matched to a gene: 6. CDR1 is MGHRA and CDR2 is YSYEKL in the germline V gene. The CDR3 here is CASSHRPGQSTDTQYF. The CDR3 nucleotides read TGCGCCAGCAGCCACCGTCCGGGACAGAGCACAGATACGCAGTATTTT.

This chain joins TRBV9 and TRBJ2-1; 9 positions match TRBD2. J lost 13 bases, V lost 0 bases, and 8 bases had no gene match. This CDR3 is built from 14 residues. Germline values: CDR1 SGDLS, CDR2 YYNGEE. The CDR3 region is CASSVGGSGGLQFF. Here the CDR3 DNA reads TGTGCCAGCAGCGTAGGTGGTAGCGGGGGCCTTCAGTTCTTC.

This clone was seen only a few times. This chain links TRBV15 with TRBJ1-6; possibly TRBD1 for D (5 bases). Trimming took off 0 bases at V and 9 bases at J, with 9 bases between the two ends. CDR3 size: 14 residues. Germline V gives CDR1 LNHNV, CDR2 YYDKDF (reference sequence). The CDR3: CATSRDLGGSPLHF. CDR3 in DNA: TGTGCCACCAGCAGAGATTTGGGGGGTTCACCCCTCCACTTT.